The 8 T cell receptor beta chains below all came from one sample that was sequenced in a study of radiation and T cells in renal cell carcinoma. Assay: immunoSEQ multiplex PCR; the TCRdb copy retains only in-frame clones and omits some. The sample records about 8,100 clones, approximately 58% being singletons. Treatment indicated: treatment-naive control, cytoreductive nephrectomy. The material sequenced was tumor tissue, taken from a patient whose treatment was nephrectomy without radiotherapy. The receptors originated from a man between 60 and 75 years old with renal cell carcinoma.

This clone has only a few counts. This chain connects TRBV7-6 to TRBJ1-3, with a possible D match to TRBD1 (5 bases). Trimming shortened V by 7 bases and J by 0 bases, and 22 bases separated the two germline ends. CDR1 is SGHVS, CDR2 FNYEAQ, per germline. The CDR3 runs 18 residues. This CDR3 reads CASTFGSPEGLSGNTIYF. The CDR3 nucleotides are TGTGCCAGCACATTTGGATCCCCCGAGGGACTCTCTGGAAACACCATATATTTT.

The V call is TRBV4-2, the J call TRBJ2-7; 15 bases agree with TRBD2. With V trimmed by 4 bases and J by 0 bases, 10 bases remained unmatched. Germline values: CDR1 LGHNA, CDR2 YNFKEQ. The CDR3 extends over 19 amino acids. In DNA, the CDR3 is TGTGCCAGCAGCCGAGCCGGACTAGCGGGGGGGCTTACCTCCTACGAGCAGTACTTC. Amino acid sequence: CASSRAGLAGGLTSYEQYF.

This clone was seen only once. The J gene is TRBJ2-1, the V gene TRBV7-2, with 11 positions matching TRBD2. The CDR3 contains 15 residues. Unmatched junction bases numbered 4, after V lost 1 base and J lost 8 bases. The germline V gene has CDR1 SGHTA and CDR2 FQGNSA. CDR3 in amino acids: CASSLVAGGKDEQFF. The DNA of the CDR3 is TGTGCCAGCAGCTTAGTAGCGGGAGGGAAGGATGAGCAGTTCTTC.

This rearrangement joins TRBV7-2 to TRBJ2-1; 10 bases map to TRBD2. This CDR3 has 15 amino acids. Germline lookup yields CDR1 SGHTA and CDR2 FQGNSA. V lost 5 bases to trimming and J lost 9 bases; unmatched junction nucleotides: 10. The DNA for the CDR3 is TGTGCCAGCAGCCCTCAGCGGGGGGGCAGGGCTGAGCAGTTCTTC. It codes for CASSPQRGGRAEQFF. The whole variable domain, filled in from reference TRBV7-2 and TRBJ2-1, reads GAGVSQSPSNKVTEKGKDVELRCDPISGHTALYWYRQSLGQGLEFLIYFQGNSAPDKSGLPSDRFSAERTGGSVSTLTIQRTQQEDSAVYLCASSPQRGGRAEQFFGPGTRLTVL.

The V gene is TRBV7-3, the J gene TRBJ2-5; D is undetermined. This CDR3 is 13 amino acids long. CDR1 and CDR2 from the germline V gene are SGHTA and FQGTGA. Trimming removed 0 bases from V and 1 base from J, with 3 bases in between. In nucleotides, the CDR3 is TGTGCCAGCAGCTTAACAACCCAAGAGACCCAGTACTTC. Protein: CASSLTTQETQYF.

The chain carries TRBV16 and TRBJ2-7; D remains unclear. Germline V gene data show CDR1 as KGHSY and CDR2 as FQNENV. Trimming shortened V by 5 bases and J by 4 bases, and 9 bases separated the two germline ends. The CDR3 totals 12 residues. CDR3 amino acids: CASSDKGYEQYF. The CDR3 region has the DNA TGTGCCAGCAGCGACAAAGGTTACGAGCAGTACTTC.

CDR3 sequence: CASSVPGQETQYF. In DNA, the CDR3 is TGTGCCAGCAGTGTCCCCGGCCAAGAGACCCAGTACTTC. V is TRBV25-1 and J is TRBJ2-5; D gene unclear. The CDR3 extends over 13 amino acids. Germline V gene data show CDR1 as MGHDK and CDR2 as SYGVNS. With 4 bases removed from V and 1 base from J, the gap between germline ends came to 7 bases.

This clone has a handful of counts. The chain employs TRBV7-9 and TRBJ2-7; D uncertain. This CDR3 comprises 13 residues. Trimming left V 5 bases short and J 5 bases short, with 13 bases between. Germline V gene lookup returns CDR1 SEHNR and CDR2 FQNEAQ (reference sequence). CDR3 protein: CASSPPWQNEQYF. In nucleotides, the CDR3 is TGTGCCAGCAGCCCCCCTTGGCAGAACGAGCAGTACTTC.